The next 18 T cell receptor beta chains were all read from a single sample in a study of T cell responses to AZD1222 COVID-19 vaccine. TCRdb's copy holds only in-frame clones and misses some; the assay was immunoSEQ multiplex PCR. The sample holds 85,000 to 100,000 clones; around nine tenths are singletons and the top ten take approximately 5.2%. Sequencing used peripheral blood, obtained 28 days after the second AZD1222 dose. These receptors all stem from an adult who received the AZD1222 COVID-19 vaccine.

CDR3 bases: TGCGCCAGCAGCCAAGTTCGGGGCGAGGGGGAGACCCAGTACTTC. This codes for CASSQVRGEGETQYF. The chain carries TRBV4-1 and TRBJ2-5, with D possibly being TRBD1 or TRBD2 (5 bases each). The CDR3 contains 15 residues. V was clipped by 1 base and J by 5 bases, with 14 bases between them. Germline lookup yields CDR1 MGHRA and CDR2 YSYEKL.

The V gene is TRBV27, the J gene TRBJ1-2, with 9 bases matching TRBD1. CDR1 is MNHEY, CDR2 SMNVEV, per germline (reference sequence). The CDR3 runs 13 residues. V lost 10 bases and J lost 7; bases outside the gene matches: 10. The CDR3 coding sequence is TGTGCCACCACCCCGGGACAGGGTAGTGGCTACACCTTC. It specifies CATTPGQGSGYTF.

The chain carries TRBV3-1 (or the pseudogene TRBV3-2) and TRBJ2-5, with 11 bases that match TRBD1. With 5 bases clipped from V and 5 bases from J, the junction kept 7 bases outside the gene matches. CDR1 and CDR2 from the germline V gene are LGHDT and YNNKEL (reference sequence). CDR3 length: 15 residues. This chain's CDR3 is CASSDRTGGTETQYF. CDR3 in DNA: TGTGCCAGCAGCGATCGGACAGGGGGCACGGAGACCCAGTACTTC.

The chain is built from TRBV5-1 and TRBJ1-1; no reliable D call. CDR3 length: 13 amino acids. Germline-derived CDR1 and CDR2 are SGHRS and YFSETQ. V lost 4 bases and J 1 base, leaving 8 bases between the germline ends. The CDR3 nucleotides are TGCGCCAGCAGCCCCGACGGGAACACTGAAGCTTTCTTT. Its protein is CASSPDGNTEAFF.

The DNA for the CDR3 is TGTGCCAGCAGCCATCTGACGTCTGAAGCTTTCTTT. It specifies CASSHLTSEAFF. The chain employs TRBV3-1 (or the pseudogene TRBV3-2) and TRBJ1-1; D unresolved. V gave up 3 bases and J gave up 6 bases, with 8 bases separating them. CDR3 size: 12 residues. The germline V gene encodes CDR1 LGHDT and CDR2 YNNKEL (reference sequence).

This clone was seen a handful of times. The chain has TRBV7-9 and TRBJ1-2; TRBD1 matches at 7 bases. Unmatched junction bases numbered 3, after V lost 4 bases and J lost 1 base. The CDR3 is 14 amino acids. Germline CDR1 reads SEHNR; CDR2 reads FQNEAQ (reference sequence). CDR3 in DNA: TGTGCCAGCAGCTCGACAGGGCTTAACTATGGCTACACCTTC. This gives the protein CASSSTGLNYGYTF.

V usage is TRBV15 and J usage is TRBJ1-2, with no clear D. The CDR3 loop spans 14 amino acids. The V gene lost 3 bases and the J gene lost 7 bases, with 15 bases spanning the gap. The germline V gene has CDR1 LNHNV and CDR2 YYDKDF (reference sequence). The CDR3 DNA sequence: TGTGCCACCAGCAGGCGACCGCAGGCCGGTGGCTACACCTTC. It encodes CATSRRPQAGGYTF.

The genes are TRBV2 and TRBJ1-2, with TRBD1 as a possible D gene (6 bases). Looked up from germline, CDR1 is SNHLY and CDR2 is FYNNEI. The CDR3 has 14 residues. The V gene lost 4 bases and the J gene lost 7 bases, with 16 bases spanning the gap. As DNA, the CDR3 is TGTGCCAGCAGTGTGCAGGGAGGGGGACCTGGCTACACCTTC. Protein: CASSVQGGGPGYTF.

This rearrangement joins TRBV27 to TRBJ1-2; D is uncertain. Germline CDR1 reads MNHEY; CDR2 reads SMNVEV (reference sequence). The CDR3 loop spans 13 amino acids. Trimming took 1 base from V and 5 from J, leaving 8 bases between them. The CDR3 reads CASSLWAEYGYTF. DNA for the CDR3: TGTGCCAGCAGTTTATGGGCAGAATATGGCTACACCTTC.

The CDR3: CASSLRSGQAQETQYF. The DNA of the CDR3 is TGTGCCAGCAGTTTACGATCGGGGCAGGCCCAAGAGACCCAGTACTTC. This chain joins TRBV5-4 and TRBJ2-5; the D call may be TRBD1 or TRBD2 (5 bases each). The germline V gene encodes CDR1 SGHNT and CDR2 YYREEE (reference sequence). The CDR3 consists of 16 residues. Trimming pared 5 bases from V and 1 base from J, leaving 18 bases between.

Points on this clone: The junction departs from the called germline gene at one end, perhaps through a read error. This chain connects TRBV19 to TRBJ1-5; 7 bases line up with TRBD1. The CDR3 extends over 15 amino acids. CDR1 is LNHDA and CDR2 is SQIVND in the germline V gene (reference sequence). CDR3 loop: CASRTGMGSYQPQHF. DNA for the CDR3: TGTGCCAGTAGGACAGGGATGGGTAGCTATCAGCCCCAGCATTTT.

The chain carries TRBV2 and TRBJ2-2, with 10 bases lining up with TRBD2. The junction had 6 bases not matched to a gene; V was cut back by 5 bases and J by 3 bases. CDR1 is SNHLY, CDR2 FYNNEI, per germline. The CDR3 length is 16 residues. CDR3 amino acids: CASSLRTSGYTGELFF. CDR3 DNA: TGTGCCAGCAGTCTTAGGACTAGCGGCTACACCGGGGAGCTGTTTTTT.

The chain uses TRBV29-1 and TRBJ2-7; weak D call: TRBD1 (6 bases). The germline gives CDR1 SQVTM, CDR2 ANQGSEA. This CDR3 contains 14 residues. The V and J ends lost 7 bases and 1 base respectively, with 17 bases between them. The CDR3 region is CSALETGYSYEQYF. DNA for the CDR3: TGCAGCGCCCTGGAGACAGGTTATTCCTACGAGCAGTACTTC.

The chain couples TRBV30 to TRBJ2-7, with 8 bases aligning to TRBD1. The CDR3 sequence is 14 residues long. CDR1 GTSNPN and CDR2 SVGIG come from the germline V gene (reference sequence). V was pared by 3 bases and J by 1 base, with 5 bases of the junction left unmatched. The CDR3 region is CAWSDRQGSYEQYF. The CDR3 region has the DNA TGTGCCTGGAGCGACCGACAGGGGTCCTACGAGCAGTACTTC.

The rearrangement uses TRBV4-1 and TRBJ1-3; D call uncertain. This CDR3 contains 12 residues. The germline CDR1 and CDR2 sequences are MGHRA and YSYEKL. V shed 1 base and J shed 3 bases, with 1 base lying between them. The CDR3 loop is CASSQGGNTIYF. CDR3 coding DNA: TGCGCCAGCAGCCAAGGTGGAAACACCATATATTTT.

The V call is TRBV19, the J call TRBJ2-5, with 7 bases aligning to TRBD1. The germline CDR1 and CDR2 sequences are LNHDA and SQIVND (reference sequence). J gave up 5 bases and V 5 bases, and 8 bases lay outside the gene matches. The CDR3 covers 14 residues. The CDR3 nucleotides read TGTGCCAGTAGTCTCCACAGGGGTCGGGAGACCCAGTACTTC. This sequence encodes CASSLHRGRETQYF.

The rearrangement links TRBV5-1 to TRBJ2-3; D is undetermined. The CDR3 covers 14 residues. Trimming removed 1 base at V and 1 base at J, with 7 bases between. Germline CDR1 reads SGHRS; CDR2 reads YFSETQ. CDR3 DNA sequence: TGCGCCAGCAGCTTGTTTCAGGGCACAGATACGCAGTATTTT. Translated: CASSLFQGTDTQYF.

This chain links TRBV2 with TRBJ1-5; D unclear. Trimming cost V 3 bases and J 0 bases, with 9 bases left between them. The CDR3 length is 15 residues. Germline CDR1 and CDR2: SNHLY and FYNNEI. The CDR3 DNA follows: TGTGCCAGCAGTGAGGGCAGTTATAGCAATCAGCCCCAGCATTTT. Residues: CASSEGSYSNQPQHF. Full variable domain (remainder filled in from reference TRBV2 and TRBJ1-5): EPEVTQTPSHQVTQMGQEVILRCVPISNHLYFYWYRQILGQKVEFLVSFYNNEISEKSEIFDDQFSVERPDGSNFTLKIRSTKLEDSAMYFCASSEGSYSNQPQHFGDGTRLSIL.